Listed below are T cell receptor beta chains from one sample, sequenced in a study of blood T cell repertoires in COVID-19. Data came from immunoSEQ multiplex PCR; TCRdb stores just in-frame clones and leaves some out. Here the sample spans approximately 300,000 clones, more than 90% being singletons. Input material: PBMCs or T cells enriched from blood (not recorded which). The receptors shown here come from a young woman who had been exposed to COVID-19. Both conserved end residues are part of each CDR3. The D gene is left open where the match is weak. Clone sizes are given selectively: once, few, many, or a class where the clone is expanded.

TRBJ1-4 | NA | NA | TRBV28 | CASSPGQINEKLFF | TGTGCCAGCAGTCCCGGACAGATTAATGAAAAACTGTTTTTT
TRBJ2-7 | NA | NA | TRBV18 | CASSRSTETYEQYF | TGTGCCAGCTCACGATCGACAGAGACCTACGAGCAGTACTTC
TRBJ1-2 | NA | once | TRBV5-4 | CASSGAGRIYGYTF | TGTGCCAGCAGCGGGGCGGGGAGGATATATGGCTACACCTTC
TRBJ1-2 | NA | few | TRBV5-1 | CASSLGARNYGYTF | TGCGCCAGCAGCTTGGGGGCCCGCAACTATGGCTACACCTTC
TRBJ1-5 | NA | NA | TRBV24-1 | CATSDVGVEQPQHF | TGTGCCACCAGTGACGTAGGGGTAGAGCAGCCCCAGCATTTT
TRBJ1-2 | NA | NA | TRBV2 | CASTLSYGYTF | TGTGCCAGCACGTTGAGCTATGGCTACACCTTC
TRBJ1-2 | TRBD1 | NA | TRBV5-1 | CASSLGTGSYGYTF | TGCGCCAGCAGCTTGGGGACAGGGAGCTATGGCTACACCTTC
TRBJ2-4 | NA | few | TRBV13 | CASSLWTKNIQYF | TGTGCCAGCAGCTTATGGACTAAAAACATTCAGTACTTC
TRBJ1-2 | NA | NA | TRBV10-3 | CAGTQGANYGYTF | TGTGCCGGAACACAGGGAGCCAACTATGGCTACACCTTC
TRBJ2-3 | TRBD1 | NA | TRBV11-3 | CASSLGGQGARDTQYF | TGTGCCAGCAGCTTAGGGGGACAGGGGGCTCGAGATACGCAGTATTTT
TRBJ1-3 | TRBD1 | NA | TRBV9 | CASSLEGATGNTIYF | TGTGCCAGCAGCCTGGAGGGGGCTACTGGAAACACCATATATTTT
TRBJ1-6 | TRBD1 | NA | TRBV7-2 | CASSLQGSYSPLHF | TGTGCCAGCAGTCTACAGGGGTCTTATTCACCCCTCCACTTT
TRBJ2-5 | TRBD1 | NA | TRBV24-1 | CATSDPPTGGKLETQYF | TGTGCCACCAGTGACCCCCCCACAGGGGGGAAATTGGAGACCCAGTACTTC
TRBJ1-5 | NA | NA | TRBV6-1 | CASSERRGNQPQHF | TGTGCCAGCAGTGAAAGAAGGGGGAATCAGCCCCAGCATTTT
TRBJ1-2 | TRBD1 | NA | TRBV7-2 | CASSTATGLWGYTF | TGTGCCAGCAGCACCGCGACAGGGTTATGGGGCTACACCTTC
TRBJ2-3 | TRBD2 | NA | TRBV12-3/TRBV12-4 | CASSLTSGTQYF | TGTGCCAGCAGTTTGACTAGCGGTACGCAGTATTTT
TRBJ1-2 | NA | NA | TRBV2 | CASSLDSNYGYTF | TGTGCCAGCAGTCTAGACAGCAACTATGGCTACACCTTC
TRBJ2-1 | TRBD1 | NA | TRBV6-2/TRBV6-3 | CASSYNRGDITSSYNEQFF | TGTGCCAGCAGTTACAACAGGGGCGATATTACAAGCTCCTACAATGAGCAGTTCTTC
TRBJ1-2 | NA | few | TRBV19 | CASSHRVSHYGYTF | TGTGCCAGTAGTCACAGGGTATCCCACTATGGCTACACCTTC
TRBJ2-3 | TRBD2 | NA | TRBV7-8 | CASSPLAGFTDTQYF | TGTGCCAGCAGCCCTTTAGCGGGATTCACAGATACGCAGTATTTT
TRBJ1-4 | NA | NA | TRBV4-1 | CASSQDLRDIAPIVKLFF | TGCGCCAGCAGCCAAGATTTACGCGACATTGCGCCGATCGTAAAACTGTTTTTT
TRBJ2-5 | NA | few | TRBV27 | CASSLRGVETQYF | TGTGCCAGCAGTTTACGCGGGGTGGAGACCCAGTACTTC
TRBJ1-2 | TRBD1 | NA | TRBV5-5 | CASSLYTGTDAGYTF | TGTGCCAGCAGCTTGTATACCGGGACAGATGCCGGCTACACCTTC
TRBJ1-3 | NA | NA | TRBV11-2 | CASSPTPGNTIYF | TGTGCCAGCAGCCCCACACCTGGAAACACCATATATTTT
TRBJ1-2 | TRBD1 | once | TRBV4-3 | CASSQADRGSPNYGYTF | TGCGCCAGCAGCCAAGCTGACAGGGGCAGTCCTAACTATGGCTACACCTTC
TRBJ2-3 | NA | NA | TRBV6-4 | CASSASGGTDTQYF | TGTGCCAGCAGTGCTAGTGGGGGGACAGATACGCAGTATTTT
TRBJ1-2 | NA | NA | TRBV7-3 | CASSNPGGGGYTF | TGTGCCAGCAGCAACCCAGGCGGGGGTGGCTACACCTTC
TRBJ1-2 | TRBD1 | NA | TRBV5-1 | CASSYSSDPGQHYGYTF | TGCGCCAGCAGCTATTCCTCTGACCCGGGACAGCACTATGGCTACACCTTC
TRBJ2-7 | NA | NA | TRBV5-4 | CASSFYIADEQYF | TGTGCCAGCAGCTTTTATATTGCAGACGAGCAGTACTTC
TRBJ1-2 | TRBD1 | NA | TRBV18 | CASSPETGHAGYTF | TGTGCCAGCTCACCAGAGACAGGGCACGCTGGCTACACCTTC
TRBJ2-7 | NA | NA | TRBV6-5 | CASSPQGRFYEQYF | TGTGCCAGCAGCCCACAGGGCAGGTTCTACGAGCAGTACTTC
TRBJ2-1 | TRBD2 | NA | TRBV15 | CATSRPLGRGGYNEQFF | TGTGCCACCAGCAGACCGCTGGGGCGGGGGGGCTACAATGAGCAGTTCTTC
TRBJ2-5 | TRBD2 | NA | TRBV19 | CASSPYTGGGETQYF | TGTGCCAGTAGTCCCTATACGGGGGGGGGAGAGACCCAGTACTTC
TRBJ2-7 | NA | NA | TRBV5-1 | CASSLTTGSHSYEQYF | TGCGCCAGCAGCTTAACCACAGGGTCCCACTCCTACGAGCAGTACTTC
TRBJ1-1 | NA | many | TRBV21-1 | CASSRGKPGQGACEAFF | TGTGCCAGCAGCAGAGGCAAACCGGGACAGGGGGCTTGTGAAGCTTTCTTT
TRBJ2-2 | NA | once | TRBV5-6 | CASSLFIANTGELFF | TGTGCCAGCAGCCTCTTTATCGCGAACACCGGGGAGCTGTTTTTT
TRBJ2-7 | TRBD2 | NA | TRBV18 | CASSRGLAGDGEQYF | TGTGCCAGCTCACGGGGACTAGCGGGGGATGGCGAGCAGTACTTC
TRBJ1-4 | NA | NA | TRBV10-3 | CAVRGTGEKLFF | TGTGCCGTTAGGGGGACGGGTGAAAAACTGTTTTTT
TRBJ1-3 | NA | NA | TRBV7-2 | CASSFNVGSGNTIYF | TGTGCCAGCAGCTTCAATGTCGGCTCTGGAAACACCATATATTTT
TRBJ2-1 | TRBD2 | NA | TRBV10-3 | CAISEQSGGALDEQFF | TGTGCCATCAGTGAACAAAGCGGGGGGGCCCTCGATGAGCAGTTCTTC
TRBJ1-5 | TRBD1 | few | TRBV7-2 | CASSLKVVGQVGSQPQHF | TGTGCCAGCAGCTTAAAGGTGGTGGGACAGGTGGGGAGTCAGCCCCAGCATTTT
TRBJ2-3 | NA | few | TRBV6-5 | CASSPDGGGGHTQYF | TGTGCCAGCAGCCCCGATGGGGGAGGTGGCCATACGCAGTATTTT
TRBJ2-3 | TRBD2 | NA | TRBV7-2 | CASSPLAGGRVDTQYF | TGTGCCAGCAGCCCGCTAGCGGGGGGGCGGGTGGATACGCAGTATTTT
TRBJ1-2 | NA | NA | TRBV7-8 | CASSPGGDRSNYGYTF | TGTGCCAGCAGCCCAGGCGGGGATCGGTCGAACTATGGCTACACCTTC
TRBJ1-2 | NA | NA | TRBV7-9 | CASSLERGSGYTF | TGTGCCAGCAGCTTAGAGCGGGGTTCGGGCTACACCTTC
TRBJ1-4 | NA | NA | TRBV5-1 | CASSLTGNNEKLFF | TGCGCCAGCAGCTTAACAGGGAATAATGAAAAACTGTTTTTT
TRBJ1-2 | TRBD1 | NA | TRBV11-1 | CASSSGQGYGYTF | TGTGCCAGCAGCTCGGGACAGGGGTATGGCTACACCTTC
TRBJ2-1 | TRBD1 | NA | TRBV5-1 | CASSLGTGRDEQFF | TGCGCCAGCAGCTTGGGGACAGGGCGGGATGAGCAGTTCTTC
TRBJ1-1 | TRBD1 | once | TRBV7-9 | CASSLPGQGTEAFF | TGTGCCAGCAGCCTACCGGGACAGGGGACTGAAGCTTTCTTT